The rows below give T cell receptor beta chains drawn from one sample of a study of molecular identifiers for immune sequencing clone quantification. TCRdb itself ran the PCR reads through MiXCR, one entry per CDR3 protein. The sample has over 85,000 distinct CDR3 sequences, around 30% seen once. Sample: naive CD8+ T cells from blood, with Jurkat cell RNA spiked in. The receptors derive from a human donor in good health. Some libraries in this study had Jurkat cell RNA spiked in. CDR3s include the opening cysteine and the closing phenylalanine or tryptophan. D genes are given only for firm matches. Not every row has a clone size; where given, it reads once, few, many or a size class.

size,V,J,D,CDR3,DNA
NA,TRBV12-3/TRBV12-4,TRBJ1-5,NA,CASSFDYRVAEEGNQPQHF,TGTGCCAGCAGTTTTGATTACAGGGTGGCGGAGGAGGGCAATCAGCCCCAGCATTTT
many,TRBV28,TRBJ2-1,NA,CASSFLKRSGGLSYNEQFF,TGTGCCAGCAGTTTTCTTAAAAGATCCGGCGGTCTCTCCTACAATGAGCAGTTCTTC
few,TRBV4-3,TRBJ2-1,NA,CASSQEGWASYNEQFF,TGCGCTAGCAGCCAAGAAGGCTGGGCCTCCTACAATGAGCAGTTCTTC
NA,TRBV9,TRBJ2-2,TRBD2,CASSVQDYILAGDTGELFF,TGTGCCAGCAGCGTACAGGATTATATACTAGCGGGAGACACCGGGGAGCTGTTTTTT
few,TRBV4-2,TRBJ2-7,TRBD2,CASSQEWPAGAPKQYF,TGTGCCAGCAGCCAAGAGTGGCCAGCGGGAGCACCTAAGCAGTACTTC
few,TRBV9,TRBJ2-4,NA,CASSVSGRDIQYF,TGTGCCAGCAGCGTATCTGGGAGAGACATTCAGTACTTC
NA,TRBV28,TRBJ2-4,TRBD2,CASSYERTSGQDIQYF,TGTGCCAGCAGTTACGAACGGACTAGCGGGCAAGACATTCAGTACTTC
NA,TRBV5-4,TRBJ2-7,TRBD1,CASSPGTADGHYEQYF,TGTGCCAGCAGCCCTGGGACAGCCGACGGCCACTACGAGCAGTACTTC
NA,TRBV2,TRBJ2-2,NA,CASSVTDPPTGELFF,TGTGCCAGCAGTGTAACGGACCCCCCAACCGGGGAGCTGTTTTTT
NA,TRBV28,TRBJ1-2,NA,CASSLRAYGYTF,TGTGCCAGCAGTCTAAGGGCCTATGGCTACACCTTC
NA,TRBV27,TRBJ2-7,NA,CASKRGRGAEQYF,TGTGCCAGCAAGAGGGGTCGAGGGGCAGAGCAGTACTTC
NA,TRBV29-1,TRBJ2-3,NA,CSVRGGGTDTQFF,TGCAGCGTGAGGGGAGGTGGCACAGATACGCAGTTTTTT
NA,TRBV9,TRBJ2-7,NA,CASSPRLYSYNEQYF,TGTGCCAGCAGCCCAAGACTGTATTCCTACAATGAGCAGTACTTC
few,TRBV7-6,TRBJ2-1,TRBD2,CASSSQAGGDYNEQFF,TGTGCCAGCAGCAGCCAAGCGGGAGGAGACTACAATGAGCAGTTCTTC
NA,TRBV6-4,TRBJ2-3,NA,CASSDWTETDTQYF,TGTGCCAGCAGTGATTGGACAGAGACAGATACGCAGTATTTT
NA,TRBV27,TRBJ2-7,TRBD2,CASSFQAPRAGFSHEQYF,TGTGCCAGCAGTTTCCAAGCCCCCCGAGCGGGATTTTCTCACGAGCAGTACTTC
NA,TRBV19,TRBJ2-7,NA,CASSIGTEQYF,TGTGCCAGTAGTATTGGGACGGAGCAGTACTTC
few,TRBV6-2/TRBV6-3,TRBJ2-7,NA,CASSYGALIHHEQYF,TGTGCCAGCAGTTACGGGGCCCTTATCCATCACGAGCAGTACTTC
NA,TRBV27,TRBJ1-2,NA,CASSFGAGVPYGYTF,TGTGCCAGCAGTTTTGGGGCAGGCGTACCATATGGCTACACCTTC
NA,TRBV6-5,TRBJ2-7,TRBD2,CASEEAGLAGEQYF,TGTGCCAGCGAAGAAGCGGGACTAGCAGGCGAGCAGTACTTC
NA,TRBV28,TRBJ2-3,NA,CASSFGSSDTQYF,TGTGCCAGCAGTTTTGGCTCTTCTGATACGCAGTATTTT
NA,TRBV19,TRBJ2-7,NA,CASSIVYGYEQYF,TGTGCCAGTAGTATCGTGTACGGCTACGAGCAGTACTTC
few,TRBV6-6,TRBJ2-1,TRBD1,CASSTTGPYNEQFF,TGTGCCAGCAGTACGACAGGGCCCTACAATGAGCAGTTCTTC
many,TRBV6-5,TRBJ1-1,NA,CASGYSGADTEAFF,TGTGCCAGCGGATATTCGGGGGCTGACACTGAAGCTTTCTTT
NA,TRBV4-3,TRBJ2-5,NA,CASSQVPKETQYF,TGCGCCAGCAGCCAAGTCCCGAAGGAGACCCAGTACTTC
NA,TRBV7-8,TRBJ1-3,NA,CASTRQAYSGNTIYF,TGTGCCAGCACCCGACAGGCATACTCTGGAAACACCATATATTTT
many,TRBV15,TRBJ1-2,NA,CATRPGAYPWTYTF,TGTGCCACCCGCCCTGGGGCATACCCTTGGACCTACACCTTC
NA,TRBV5-6,TRBJ1-5,TRBD1,CASSFGTGRQPQHF,TGTGCCAGCAGCTTTGGGACAGGCCGTCAGCCCCAGCATTTT
few,TRBV7-9,TRBJ2-7,NA,CASSLPGPSYEQYF,TGTGCCAGCAGCTTACCGGGGCCCTCCTACGAGCAGTACTTC
NA,TRBV19,TRBJ2-1,TRBD1,CASSNGQGLSF,TGTGCCAGTAGTAACGGACAGGGCCTATCCTTC
NA,TRBV27,TRBJ2-3,NA,CASSAVHTQYF,TGTGCCAGCAGTGCCGTCCATACGCAGTATTTT
many,TRBV19,TRBJ1-1,NA,CASSIWNQGSTEAFF,TGTGCCAGTAGTATATGGAACCAGGGGTCCACTGAAGCTTTCTTT
NA,TRBV6-2/TRBV6-3,TRBJ1-5,NA,CASEGGVRQPQHF,TGTGCGAGCGAGGGTGGGGTTCGGCAGCCCCAGCATTTT
NA,TRBV12-3/TRBV12-4,TRBJ2-2,NA,CASSPPQGHGELFF,TGTGCCAGCAGCCCCCCCCAGGGGCACGGGGAGCTGTTTTTT
NA,TRBV29-1,TRBJ2-7,TRBD2,CSVSGTSSEQYF,TGCAGCGTATCCGGGACTAGCAGCGAGCAGTACTTC
few,TRBV12-3/TRBV12-4,TRBJ2-2,NA,CASSLWVGTGELFF,TGTGCCAGCAGTTTATGGGTAGGCACCGGGGAGCTGTTTTTT
many,TRBV6-5,TRBJ1-5,TRBD1,CASSAGTGSPPQHF,TGTGCCAGCAGCGCCGGGACAGGCTCTCCGCCCCAGCATTTT
NA,TRBV9,TRBJ2-3,NA,CASSVSLQGLGFADTQYF,TGTGCCAGCAGCGTATCCCTACAGGGTTTAGGTTTTGCAGATACGCAGTATTTT
few,TRBV6-2/TRBV6-3,TRBJ1-5,TRBD1,CASSYGPTGDAQPQHF,TGTGCCAGCAGTTACGGTCCAACAGGGGACGCTCAGCCCCAGCATTTT
few,TRBV28,TRBJ2-1,NA,CASRLRGNEQFF,TGTGCCAGCAGGCTCAGGGGAAATGAGCAGTTCTTC
many,TRBV25-1,TRBJ1-5,NA,CASSEFTAGDQPQHF,TGTGCCAGCAGTGAATTCACAGCGGGGGATCAGCCCCAGCATTTT
NA,TRBV7-9,TRBJ1-6,NA,CASSPGPVSSYNSPLHF,TGTGCCAGCAGCCCCGGTCCTGTGAGCTCCTATAATTCACCCCTCCACTTT
few,TRBV12-3/TRBV12-4,TRBJ2-1,NA,CASSYGGVNEQFF,TGTGCCAGCAGTTACGGCGGGGTGAATGAGCAGTTCTTC
NA,TRBV7-3,TRBJ2-1,TRBD2,CASSPLGLAAYNEQFF,TGTGCCAGCAGCCCGCTGGGACTAGCGGCCTACAATGAGCAGTTCTTC
once,TRBV20-1,TRBJ2-7,NA,CSAPSRRSYEQYF,TGCAGTGCGCCATCAAGGAGGTCCTACGAGCAGTACTTC
many,TRBV6-1,TRBJ2-2,NA,CASSAHGENTGELFF,TGTGCCAGCAGTGCTCACGGCGAGAACACCGGGGAGCTGTTTTTT
NA,TRBV24-1,TRBJ2-2,NA,CATSDLRLKTGHTNTGELFF,TGTGCCACCAGTGATTTGCGCTTGAAGACGGGACACACGAACACCGGGGAGCTGTTTTTT
NA,TRBV12-3/TRBV12-4,TRBJ2-2,NA,CASSPGGGSGQLFF,TGTGCCAGCAGTCCAGGGGGGGGGTCAGGGCAGCTGTTTTTT
NA,TRBV29-1,TRBJ2-1,NA,CSVVSRVYYNEQFF,TGCAGCGTTGTCAGCAGGGTCTACTACAATGAGCAGTTCTTC
many,TRBV5-6,TRBJ2-7,NA,CASSPGPGYEQYF,TGTGCCAGCAGCCCGGGACCCGGTTACGAGCAGTACTTC
NA,TRBV27,TRBJ2-5,NA,CASSPPSPETQSF,TGTGCCAGCAGTCCTCCGAGTCCAGAGACCCAGTCCTTC
NA,TRBV6-4,TRBJ1-2,TRBD1,CASPRDRGLGEAF,TGTGCCAGTCCCCGGGACAGGGGGCTGGGGGAGGCCTTC